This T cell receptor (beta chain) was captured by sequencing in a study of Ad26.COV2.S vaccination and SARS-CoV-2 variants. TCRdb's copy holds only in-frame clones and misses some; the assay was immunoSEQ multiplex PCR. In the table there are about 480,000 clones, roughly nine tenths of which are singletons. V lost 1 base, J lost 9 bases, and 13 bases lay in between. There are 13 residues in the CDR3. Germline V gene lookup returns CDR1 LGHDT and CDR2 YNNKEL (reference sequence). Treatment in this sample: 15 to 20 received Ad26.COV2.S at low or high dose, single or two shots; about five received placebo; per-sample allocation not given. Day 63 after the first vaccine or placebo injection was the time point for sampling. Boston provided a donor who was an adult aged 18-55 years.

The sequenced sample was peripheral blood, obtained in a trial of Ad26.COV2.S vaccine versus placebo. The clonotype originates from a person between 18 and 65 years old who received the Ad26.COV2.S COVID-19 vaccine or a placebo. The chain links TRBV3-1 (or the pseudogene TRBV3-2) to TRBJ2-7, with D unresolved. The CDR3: CASSQVAADGQYF. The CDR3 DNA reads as TGTGCCAGCAGCCAAGTAGCTGCAGACGGGCAGTACTTC.